This record looks at one TCR beta chain sequence and its context. The target antigen is unknown. This specimen comes from a study of shared clonotypes between healthy human individuals. Several immunoSEQ plates held equal portions of the genomic DNA taken from each subset. The table came from immunoSEQ multiplex PCR; TCRdb's copy has only in-frame clones and leaves some out. The profile shows approximately 500,000 clones, 90% to 97% of them singletons. The study's findings and limits: Clonotypes shared by all four donors outscored non-shared clonotypes in generation probability. Naive subsets generally exceeded memory subsets in estimated richness.

Donors comprised healthy HIV-negative adults lacking recent acute infections or vaccinations. The germline CDR1 and CDR2 sequences are MNHNY and SVGAGI (reference sequence). V was shortened by 2 bases and J by 2 bases, with 10 bases between the two germline ends. The CDR3 loop spans 15 amino acids. Sequencing input: naive CD4+ T cells sorted from blood. Subset defined: CD45RA+ positively selected. The chain employs TRBV6-6 and TRBJ1-5, with D maybe TRBD1 (5 bases). This sequence originates from a young woman in good health. CDR3 loop: CASSYPQGGNQPQHF. The DNA for the CDR3 is TGTGCCAGCAGTTACCCCCAGGGCGGCAATCAGCCCCAGCATTTT.